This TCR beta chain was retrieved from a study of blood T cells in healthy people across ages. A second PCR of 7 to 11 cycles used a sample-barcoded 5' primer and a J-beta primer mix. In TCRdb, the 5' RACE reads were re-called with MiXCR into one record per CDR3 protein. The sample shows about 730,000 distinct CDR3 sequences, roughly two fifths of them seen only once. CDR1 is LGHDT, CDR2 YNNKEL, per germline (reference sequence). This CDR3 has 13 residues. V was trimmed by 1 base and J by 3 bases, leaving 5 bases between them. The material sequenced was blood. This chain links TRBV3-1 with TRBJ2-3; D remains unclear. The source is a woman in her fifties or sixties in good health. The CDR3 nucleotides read TGTGCCAGCAGCCAAGTGAAGACAGATACGCAGTATTTT. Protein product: CASSQVKTDTQYF.